What follows are 19 T cell receptor beta chains derived from one specimen sequenced in a study of Ad26.COV2.S vaccination and SARS-CoV-2 variants. Treatment noted: approximately 18 received Ad26.COV2.S at low or high dose, single or two shots; 5 received placebo; per-sample allocation not given. Repertoires come from day 63 after the first vaccine or placebo injection. The repertoire was sequenced with immunoSEQ multiplex PCR; TCRdb's copy has only in-frame clones and lacks some. The sample includes about 440,000 clones, around nine tenths of them seen just once. Source: peripheral blood, taken in a trial of Ad26.COV2.S vaccine versus placebo. These TCRs come from a person between 18 and 60 years old who received the Ad26.COV2.S COVID-19 vaccine or a placebo.

This chain's CDR3 is CASSVPGGKGNQPQHF. The CDR3 bases are TGTGCCAGCAGCGTCCCCGGGGGCAAGGGCAATCAGCCCCAGCATTTT. The chain combines TRBV28 with TRBJ1-5, with D possibly matching TRBD1 (6 bases). The ends were cut back, 6 bases at V and 2 bases at J, with 17 bases in the middle. Germline V gene data show CDR1 as MDHEN and CDR2 as SYDVKM. This CDR3 is 16 amino acids long.

The chain employs TRBV3-1 (or the pseudogene TRBV3-2) and TRBJ2-7; 7 nucleotides line up with TRBD2. V lost 9 bases, J lost 1 base, and 3 bases stayed unmatched. Germline CDR1 is LGHDT and CDR2 is YNNKEL (reference sequence). This CDR3 has 12 residues. The CDR3 DNA is TGTGCCAGGGGGCGGGAGTCCTACGAGCAGTACTTC. Translated, it gives CARGRESYEQYF.

The chain uses TRBV19 and TRBJ2-1, with no clear D. Germline values: CDR1 LNHDA, CDR2 SQIVND (reference sequence). V lost 1 base to trimming and J lost 2 bases, with 12 bases between them. This CDR3 is 16 amino acids long. The CDR3: CASSIAARSPYNEQFF. For the CDR3, the DNA is TGTGCCAGTAGTATAGCGGCTAGATCGCCCTACAATGAGCAGTTCTTC.

This clone was picked up one time. The chain carries TRBV19 and TRBJ1-5, with 9 bases aligning to TRBD1. CDR3 length: 17 amino acids. The trim removed 4 bases at V and 4 bases at J, leaving 11 bases unmatched. Germline lookup yields CDR1 LNHDA and CDR2 SQIVND (reference sequence). This CDR3 reads CASSTTGTGRKNQPQHF. The CDR3 DNA reads as TGTGCCAGTAGTACCACCGGGACAGGGAGAAAAAATCAGCCCCAGCATTTT. Variable domain in full (rest from reference TRBV19 and TRBJ1-5): DGGITQSPKYLFRKEGQNVTLSCEQNLNHDAMYWYRQDPGQGLRLIYYSQIVNDFQKGDIAEGYSVSREKKESFPLTVTSAQKNPTAFYLCASSTTGTGRKNQPQHFGDGTRLSIL.

The chain links TRBV7-6 to TRBJ2-7; D tentatively reads TRBD1 or TRBD2 (5 bases each). V was pared by 5 bases and J by 4 bases, with 12 bases between. Germline-derived CDR1 and CDR2 are SGHVS and FNYEAQ. This CDR3 spans 13 amino acids. CDR3 in DNA: TGTGCCAGCAGCCCCGGGACCCCTTACGAGCAGTACTTC. Translated, it gives CASSPGTPYEQYF.

A few counts support this clone. The gene calls are TRBV15 and TRBJ2-1, with D tentatively TRBD1 or TRBD2 (5 bases each). The CDR3 consists of 16 residues. Germline V gene sequence: CDR1 LNHNV, CDR2 YYDKDF (reference sequence). V lost 4 bases, J lost 0 bases, and 13 bases lay in between. In DNA, the CDR3 is TGTGCCACCAGCATCCTCCGAGGGGACTCCTACAATGAGCAGTTCTTC. The encoded protein is CATSILRGDSYNEQFF.

CDR3 sequence reads: CASSSRQGMGNTIYF. CDR3 coding DNA: TGTGCCAGCAGCTCTCGACAGGGTATGGGAAACACCATATATTTT. The V gene is TRBV7-3, the J gene TRBJ1-3; 7 bases align to TRBD1. V shed 4 bases, J shed 4 bases, and the junction held 7 bases outside the gene matches. This CDR3 has 15 residues. Germline V gene lookup returns CDR1 SGHTA and CDR2 FQGTGA.

This chain joins TRBV5-1 and TRBJ2-1; TRBD2 aligns across 9 bases. Trimming removed 1 base from V and 4 bases from J; junction bases left unmatched: 3. In germline, CDR1 is SGHRS, CDR2 YFSETQ. The CDR3 consists of 15 residues. Written as DNA, the CDR3 is TGCGCCAGCAGCTTGACTAGCGGGCAATACAATGAGCAGTTCTTC. As protein: CASSLTSGQYNEQFF.

The V gene is TRBV2, the J gene TRBJ1-2; 7 bases line up with TRBD1. This CDR3 has 15 residues. CDR1 is SNHLY, CDR2 FYNNEI, per germline. The V segment lost 1 base and the J segment 4 bases; nucleotides outside the gene matches: 6. The CDR3 region is CASSEDSGTAYGYTF. The CDR3 coding sequence is TGTGCCAGCAGTGAAGATTCGGGGACAGCCTATGGCTACACCTTC. Full variable domain (remainder filled in from reference TRBV2 and TRBJ1-2): EPEVTQTPSHQVTQMGQEVILRCVPISNHLYFYWYRQILGQKVEFLVSFYNNEISEKSEIFDDQFSVERPDGSNFTLKIRSTKLEDSAMYFCASSEDSGTAYGYTFGSGTRLTVV.

The rearrangement uses TRBV5-1 and TRBJ2-7, with D perhaps matching TRBD1 (5 bases). The V end lost 4 bases, the J end lost 3 bases, and 14 bases lay between the germline ends. CDR1 is SGHRS, CDR2 YFSETQ, per germline. This CDR3 has 14 amino acids. The CDR3 sequence: CASSPHGAIYEQYF. CDR3 DNA sequence: TGCGCCAGCAGCCCCCATGGGGCGATCTACGAGCAGTACTTC.

The V and J genes are TRBV7-9 and TRBJ2-7; tentatively, D is TRBD1 (6 bases). The CDR3 sequence is 12 residues long. Germline V gene sequence: CDR1 SEHNR, CDR2 FQNEAQ (reference sequence). The ends were cut back, 8 bases at V and 7 bases at J, with 15 bases in the middle. This CDR3 is CASRQARQEQYF. CDR3 sequence (DNA): TGTGCCAGCCGACAGGCCCGTCAAGAGCAGTACTTC.

The CDR3 spells CASSPGGVTYEQYF. CDR3 nucleotide sequence: TGTGCCAGCAGCCCAGGAGGGGTCACCTACGAGCAGTACTTC. The chain joins TRBV7-9 to TRBJ2-7; D is perhaps TRBD2 (6 bases). This CDR3 has 14 amino acids. Germline lookup yields CDR1 SEHNR and CDR2 FQNEAQ (reference sequence). The V and J ends lost 5 bases and 2 bases respectively, with 13 bases between them.

The CDR3 sequence: CASAPWMSGANVLTF. DNA of the CDR3: TGTGCCAGCGCCCCGTGGATGTCTGGGGCCAACGTCCTGACTTTC. V is TRBV27 and J is TRBJ2-6, with no clear D. This CDR3 has 15 amino acids. Germline CDR1 and CDR2: MNHEY and SMNVEV (reference sequence). Between the trimmed V and J ends, which lost 8 bases and 1 base, there was a span of 12 bases.

This clone has a handful of counts. The chain has TRBV5-1 and TRBJ1-1; D possibly corresponds to TRBD1 (5 bases). Trimming removed 3 bases from V and 4 bases from J, with 13 bases in between. CDR3 length: 14 amino acids. In germline, CDR1 is SGHRS, CDR2 YFSETQ. The chain's CDR3 is CASSWGLRGTEAFF. As DNA, the CDR3 is TGCGCCAGCAGCTGGGGCTTGCGGGGCACTGAAGCTTTCTTT.

V is TRBV7-2 and J is TRBJ2-7; no clear D. Germline CDR1 and CDR2: SGHTA and FQGNSA. This CDR3 contains 14 residues. V dropped 1 base and J dropped 1 base, with 8 bases sitting between them. The CDR3 DNA is TGTGCCAGCAGCTTAGGTCCGGCTTCCTACGAGCAGTACTTC. Translating gives CASSLGPASYEQYF.

This clone occurred once. The rearrangement joins TRBV19 to TRBJ1-5; no firm D call. Germline V gives CDR1 LNHDA, CDR2 SQIVND (reference sequence). The V and J ends lost 3 bases and 2 bases respectively, with 14 bases between them. CDR3 length: 16 residues. Written as DNA, the CDR3 is TGTGCCAGTAGTATTTATCCAGGTCAAGGCAATCAGCCCCAGCATTTT. Its protein is CASSIYPGQGNQPQHF.

The J gene is TRBJ1-1, the V gene TRBV7-8, with no clear D. The CDR3 totals 17 residues. Trimming shortened V by 1 base and J by 0 bases, and 15 bases separated the two germline ends. CDR1 SGHVS and CDR2 FQNEAQ come from the germline V gene. The CDR3 region is CASSLVGQTLMNTEAFF. DNA of the CDR3: TGTGCCAGCAGCTTAGTTGGGCAGACCTTAATGAACACTGAAGCTTTCTTT.

This clone has a single count. The CDR3 reads CASGTGSWYEQYF. CDR3 in DNA: TGTGCCTCGGGCACAGGATCATGGTACGAGCAGTACTTC. The chain carries TRBV6-6 and TRBJ2-7, with D perhaps matching TRBD1 (5 bases). Per the germline V gene, CDR1 is MNHNY and CDR2 is SVGAGI (reference sequence). The CDR3 consists of 13 residues. V shed 11 bases and J shed 4 bases, with 18 bases lying between them.

This chain joins TRBV6-4 and TRBJ1-5; D call uncertain. The CDR3 is 14 residues long. The germline V and J ends were trimmed by 8 bases and 0 bases, with 11 bases remaining between them. The germline gives CDR1 MRHNA, CDR2 SNTAGT. CDR3 loop: CASSPGPSNQPQHF. The DNA for the CDR3 is TGTGCCAGCTCCCCGGGCCCTAGCAATCAGCCCCAGCATTTT.